This T cell receptor beta chain was observed in a study of T-cell reconstitution after alpha-beta-depleted transplantation in children. TCRbeta library construction was performed incorporating unique molecular identifiers. TCRdb redid the calling of the PCR reads with MiXCR, one entry per CDR3 protein. The sample gives roughly 5,100 distinct CDR3 sequences, 26% of which show up once; 30% to 45% is in the top ten. This clonotype was counted ten times or more. The antigen is unknown. Germline lookup yields CDR1 DFQATT and CDR2 SNEGSKA (reference sequence). This CDR3 has 14 amino acids. Between the trimmed V and J ends, which lost 1 base and 2 bases, there was a span of 12 bases. Study-level points and caveats: Reportedly, roughly two months post-transplant, alpha-beta T cells arose from several hundred expanded graft clones. T cells produced anew were the main source of T-cell counts and diversity one year after transplant. For some patients, TCRbeta diversity was high at day 60 because of recipient T cells and thymic progenitors that survived.

This specimen consisted of PBMCs, mostly from graft donor cells, obtained 60 days after TCRalphabeta/CD19-depleted stem cell transplant. The sequence was collected from a male patient aged 2-9 years who had a stem cell transplant for acute lymphoblastic leukemia, so the T cells may come from the graft donor. The rearrangement links TRBV20-1 to TRBJ2-7; D is possibly TRBD1 (6 bases). CDR3 in DNA: TGCAGTGCTAGAGCCCCCGACAGGCCCTACGAGCAGTACTTC. This translates into CSARAPDRPYEQYF.